Below are 13 T cell receptor beta chains sequenced from a single sample in a study of T cell responses to AZD1222 COVID-19 vaccine. Method: immunoSEQ multiplex PCR; TCRdb's copy keeps in-frame clones and lacks some. The top ten hold more than 12% of the sample, which has tens of thousands of clones, 80% seen once. The sample was peripheral blood, taken 28 days after the second AZD1222 dose. All receptors derive from an adult who received the AZD1222 COVID-19 vaccine.

The chain uses TRBV19 and TRBJ1-1; D possibly corresponds to TRBD1 (6 bases). The germline V gene encodes CDR1 LNHDA and CDR2 SQIVND (reference sequence). V was pared by 6 bases and J by 1 base, with 15 bases between. The CDR3 runs 15 residues. Written as DNA, the CDR3 is TGTGCCAGTAGGGCTTGGACAGACCAGAACACTGAAGCTTTCTTT. Amino acids: CASRAWTDQNTEAFF.

The chain combines TRBV7-9 with TRBJ2-7, with 10 bases fitting TRBD1. The CDR3 is 13 amino acids. V shed 5 bases, J shed 6 bases, and the junction held 4 bases outside the gene matches. Germline CDR1 reads SEHNR; CDR2 reads FQNEAQ (reference sequence). The CDR3: CASSPGTGAEQYF. For the CDR3, the DNA is TGTGCCAGCAGCCCGGGGACAGGGGCCGAGCAGTACTTC. The full variable domain, rest sourced from reference TRBV7-9 and TRBJ2-7, is DTGVSQNPRHKITKRGQNVTFRCDPISEHNRLYWYRQTLGQGPEFLTYFQNEAQLEKSRLLSDRFSAERPKGSFSTLEIQRTEQGDSAMYLCASSPGTGAEQYFGPGTRLTVT.

The V and J genes are TRBV11-3 and TRBJ2-3; 7 bases match TRBD1. The length of the CDR3 is 15 residues. V lost 4 bases to trimming and J lost 2 bases; unmatched junction nucleotides: 6. CDR1 is SGHNT, CDR2 YENEEA, per germline. The CDR3: CASSSGTALTDTQYF. Written as DNA, the CDR3 is TGTGCCAGCAGCTCTGGGACAGCCCTCACAGATACGCAGTATTTT.

The chain combines TRBV9 with TRBJ1-1, with D possibly TRBD1 on 6 matching bases. With 4 bases removed from V and 5 bases from J, the gap between germline ends came to 15 bases. The length of the CDR3 is 14 residues. Germline V gives CDR1 SGDLS, CDR2 YYNGEE. Here the CDR3 reads CASSPGPRGTEAFF. The CDR3 DNA follows: TGTGCCAGCAGCCCGGGACCTAGGGGGACTGAAGCTTTCTTT.

This clone was detected a few times. V is TRBV7-3 and J is TRBJ2-6; D remains ambiguous. Germline V gene data show CDR1 as SGHTA and CDR2 as FQGTGA. Trimming removed 1 base from V and 0 bases from J, with 4 bases in between. The CDR3 has 15 amino acids. The CDR3 DNA reads TGTGCCAGCAGCTTAATGCCCTCTGGGGCCAACGTCCTGACTTTC. It codes for CASSLMPSGANVLTF. The full variable domain, its missing parts supplied by reference TRBV7-3 and TRBJ2-6, is GAGVSQTPSNKVTEKGKYVELRCDPISGHTALYWYRQSLGQGPEFLIYFQGTGAADDSGLPNDRFFAVRPEGSVSTLKIQRTERGDSAVYLCASSLMPSGANVLTFGAGSRLTVL.

Here the CDR3 DNA reads TGTGCCAGCAGGGACCCATATAGCAATCAGCCCCAGCATTTT. Translating gives CASRDPYSNQPQHF. The J gene is TRBJ1-5, the V gene TRBV2; D is ambiguous. Germline CDR1 is SNHLY and CDR2 is FYNNEI. This CDR3 is 14 amino acids long. V was clipped by 6 bases and J by 0 bases, with 9 bases between them.

The genes are TRBV5-1 and TRBJ1-2; no definite D call. V was shortened by 0 bases and J by 2 bases, with 14 bases between the two germline ends. CDR1 is SGHRS, CDR2 YFSETQ, per germline. The CDR3 consists of 16 residues. This CDR3 is CASSLASVSRNYGYTF. The CDR3 coding sequence is TGCGCCAGCAGCTTGGCCTCCGTCAGCCGCAACTATGGCTACACCTTC.

J is TRBJ2-5 and V is TRBV9; 8 bases map to TRBD2. CDR1 and CDR2 from the germline V gene are SGDLS and YYNGEE. V gave up 0 bases and J gave up 5 bases; unmatched junction bases: 9. This CDR3 is built from 16 residues. The CDR3 sequence is CASSVGSSGGPETQYF. The DNA of the CDR3 is TGTGCCAGCAGCGTAGGATCGAGCGGGGGTCCGGAGACCCAGTACTTC.

The chain combines TRBV3-1 (or the pseudogene TRBV3-2) with TRBJ2-1, with TRBD2 matching over 11 bases. The CDR3 is made up of 15 amino acids. Germline-derived CDR1 and CDR2 are LGHDT and YNNKEL (reference sequence). V gave up 3 bases and J gave up 5 bases; unmatched junction bases: 3. This chain's CDR3 is CASSHSGGAHNEQFF. The DNA of the CDR3 is TGTGCCAGCAGCCATAGCGGGGGGGCCCACAATGAGCAGTTCTTC.

The sample holds a few counts of this clone. The chain recombines TRBV7-9 with TRBJ2-7, with D possibly TRBD2 on 6 matching bases. The CDR3 length is 13 residues. In germline, CDR1 is SEHNR, CDR2 FQNEAQ (reference sequence). The V and J ends lost 1 base and 6 bases respectively, with 10 bases between them. This CDR3 reads CASSLVSGGEQYF. DNA of the CDR3: TGTGCCAGCAGCTTAGTATCCGGGGGCGAGCAGTACTTC.

This chain uses TRBV5-6 with TRBJ2-3; 10 nucleotides align to TRBD2. V gave up 3 bases and J gave up 5 bases; unmatched junction bases: 18. CDR1 and CDR2 from the germline V gene are SGHDT and YYEEEE. CDR3 length: 19 residues. The CDR3 DNA is TGTGCCAGCAGCTACGATCCAGTTCTAGCGGGGGAAATGGGAGATACGCAGTATTTT. It codes for CASSYDPVLAGEMGDTQYF. The complete variable domain, with remaining parts taken from reference TRBV5-6 and TRBJ2-3, reads DAGVTQSPTHLIKTRGQQVTLRCSPKSGHDTVSWYQQALGQGPQFIFQYYEEEERQRGNFPDRFSGHQFPNYSSELNVNALLLGDSALYLCASSYDPVLAGEMGDTQYFGPGTRLTVL.

This chain uses TRBV4-3 with TRBJ1-2; D might be TRBD1 (6 bases). The CDR3 runs 15 residues. The V gene's germline CDR1 is LGHNA and CDR2 YSLEER. V lost 0 bases, J lost 7 bases, and 15 bases lay in between. This CDR3 is CASSQDGQGSGGYTF. As DNA, the CDR3 is TGCGCCAGCAGCCAAGATGGGCAGGGGAGCGGTGGCTACACCTTC.

This clone was seen a handful of times. This chain connects TRBV6-2 or TRBV6-3 to TRBJ2-7; the match to TRBD1 covers 10 bases. Germline trimming cut 6 bases from V and 0 bases from J; bases unmatched to any gene: 5. The germline V gene has CDR1 MNHEY and CDR2 SVGEGT. The CDR3 spans 15 residues. This chain's CDR3 is CASSPGTGVSYEQYF. CDR3 sequence (DNA): TGTGCCAGCAGCCCCGGGACAGGGGTCTCCTACGAGCAGTACTTC.